Listed below are T cell receptor beta chains from one sample, sequenced in a study of cytomegalovirus exposure and HLA in healthy donors. Method: immunoSEQ multiplex PCR; TCRdb's copy keeps in-frame clones and lacks some. The table includes some 150,000 clones, more than 75% detected once. The sequenced sample was PBMCs. These TCRs come from a human donor in good health. Both conserved end residues are part of each CDR3. D genes are given only for firm matches. For some rows the clone size is stated as once, few or many, or as a class when expanded; others skip it.

many,NA,TRBV5-6,TRBJ2-7,CASSLGYKNYEQYF,TGTGCCAGCAGCTTGGGGTACAAAAACTACGAGCAGTACTTC
NA,NA,TRBV29-1,TRBJ2-1,CSVDVAGIYNEQFF,TGCAGCGTTGATGTGGCAGGGATTTACAATGAGCAGTTCTTC
NA,NA,TRBV5-8,TRBJ1-1,CASNIFPRENTEAFF,TGTGCCAGCAACATATTTCCCCGGGAAAACACTGAAGCTTTCTTT
NA,NA,TRBV13,TRBJ2-3,CASSLGSPLPPSTDTQYF,TGTGCCAGCAGCTTAGGGTCCCCCCTCCCTCCTAGCACAGATACGCAGTATTTT
NA,NA,TRBV5-1,TRBJ2-5,CASSPRDIKETQYF,TGCGCCAGCAGCCCCAGGGACATCAAAGAGACCCAGTACTTC
NA,TRBD2,TRBV7-9,TRBJ2-1,CASSLGRAGDEQFF,TGTGCCAGCAGCTTAGGTCGAGCGGGAGATGAGCAGTTCTTC
NA,TRBD1,TRBV6-1,TRBJ1-2,CASSGGQLYYGYTF,TGTGCCAGCAGTGGGGGACAGTTATACTATGGCTACACCTTC
NA,NA,TRBV14,TRBJ1-3,CASQGPSSWNTIYF,TGTGCCAGCCAGGGGCCAAGTTCGTGGAACACCATATATTTT
NA,TRBD2,TRBV4-1,TRBJ2-1,CASSQENGGVVGEQFF,TGCGCCAGCAGCCAAGAAAACGGGGGGGTTGTTGGTGAGCAGTTCTTC
NA,NA,TRBV6-5,TRBJ2-5,CASSYPTQETQYF,TGTGCCAGCAGTTACCCTACTCAAGAGACCCAGTACTTC
NA,NA,TRBV19,TRBJ2-1,CASSIWQAGNEQFF,TGTGCCAGTAGTATTTGGCAGGCTGGGAATGAGCAGTTCTTC
NA,TRBD2,TRBV4-1,TRBJ2-7,CASSQMLAGGPYEQYF,TGCGCCAGCAGCCAAATGCTAGCGGGAGGCCCCTACGAGCAGTACTTC
NA,NA,TRBV7-9,TRBJ2-3,CASSLAGPSTDTQYF,TGTGCCAGCAGCTTGGCAGGGCCTAGCACAGATACGCAGTATTTT
NA,TRBD1,TRBV19,TRBJ1-4,CASSTDRGREKLFF,TGTGCCAGTAGCACAGACAGGGGTCGGGAAAAACTGTTTTTT
NA,TRBD2,TRBV5-6,TRBJ2-1,CASREVGGGANEQFF,TGTGCCAGCAGAGAGGTTGGCGGGGGGGCCAATGAGCAGTTCTTC
NA,NA,TRBV21-1,TRBJ1-5,CASSKGGENSNQPQHF,TGTGCCAGCAGCAAAGGCGGCGAAAATAGCAATCAGCCCCAGCATTTT
NA,TRBD1,TRBV19,TRBJ2-7,CASSRTGNYEQYF,TGTGCCAGTAGTAGGACAGGAAACTACGAGCAGTACTTC
NA,TRBD2,TRBV5-1,TRBJ2-3,CASSLEGGADTQYF,TGCGCCAGCAGCTTGGAGGGAGGGGCAGATACGCAGTATTTT
NA,TRBD1,TRBV5-4,TRBJ1-6,CASSAGTGWNSPLHF,TGTGCCAGCAGCGCCGGGACAGGGTGGAATTCACCCCTCCACTTT
NA,TRBD1,TRBV5-5,TRBJ1-4,CASRRGQSNEKLFF,TGTGCCAGCCGGCGGGGACAGAGTAATGAAAAACTGTTTTTT